This entry features one TCR beta chain sequence. The target antigen is unknown. Produced via immunoSEQ multiplex PCR; TCRdb's table is partial and in-frame only. The sample includes about 770,000 clones, just under 75% seen only once; the top ten take over 1.5%. This entry belongs to a study of shared clonotypes between healthy human individuals. Study results and limitations: Four donors had around 5% of their naive CD4 clonotypes in common.

This CDR3 is built from 15 residues. V shed 4 bases and J shed 0 bases, with 14 bases lying between them. Germline V CDR1 and CDR2: SGHNT, YYREEE (reference sequence). None of the donors, who were healthy HIV-negative adults, had recently had acute infections or vaccinations. The sequence was obtained from a young woman in good health. The sequenced sample consisted of memory CD4+ T cells sorted from blood. Subset specified: CD45RA-negative fraction. The chain links TRBV5-4 to TRBJ2-7; a weak D match, TRBD2 (5 bases). The CDR3 loop reads CASSASGASSYEQYF. CDR3 nucleotide sequence: TGTGCCAGCAGCGCAAGCGGAGCCAGCTCCTACGAGCAGTACTTC.